Listed here is a single T cell receptor (beta chain). This specimen comes from a study of technical replicates of blood from several donors. The assay was immunoSEQ multiplex PCR, and TCRdb's table has in-frame clones only and misses some. Of about 14,000 clones listed, approximately 88% are singletons. The sequence was obtained from a human donor in good health. The specimen sequenced was PBMCs.

Here the CDR3 reads CASSEPGVNTEAFF. The CDR3 DNA reads TGTGCCAGCAGTGAACCGGGGGTAAACACTGAAGCTTTCTTT. The chain joins TRBV6-1 to TRBJ1-1; TRBD1 might be the D (5 bases). Trimming left V 2 bases short and J 2 bases short, with 9 bases between. Germline CDR1 MNHNS, CDR2 SASEGT. The CDR3 length is 14 residues.